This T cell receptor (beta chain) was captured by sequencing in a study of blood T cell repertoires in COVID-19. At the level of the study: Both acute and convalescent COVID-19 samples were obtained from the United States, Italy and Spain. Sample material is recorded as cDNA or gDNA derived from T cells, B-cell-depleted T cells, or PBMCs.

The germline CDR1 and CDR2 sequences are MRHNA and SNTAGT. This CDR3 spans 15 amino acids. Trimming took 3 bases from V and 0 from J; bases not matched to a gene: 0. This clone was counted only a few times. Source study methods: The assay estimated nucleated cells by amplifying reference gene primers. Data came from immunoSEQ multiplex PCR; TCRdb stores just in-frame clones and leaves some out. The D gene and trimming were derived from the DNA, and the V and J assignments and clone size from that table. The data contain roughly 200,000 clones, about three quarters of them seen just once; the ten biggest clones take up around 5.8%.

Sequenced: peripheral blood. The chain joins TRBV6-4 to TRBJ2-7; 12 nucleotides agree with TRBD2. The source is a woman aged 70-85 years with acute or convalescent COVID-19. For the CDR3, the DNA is TGTGCCAGCAGTGAGACTAGCGGGAGCTCCTACGAGCAGTACTTC. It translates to CASSETSGSSYEQYF.